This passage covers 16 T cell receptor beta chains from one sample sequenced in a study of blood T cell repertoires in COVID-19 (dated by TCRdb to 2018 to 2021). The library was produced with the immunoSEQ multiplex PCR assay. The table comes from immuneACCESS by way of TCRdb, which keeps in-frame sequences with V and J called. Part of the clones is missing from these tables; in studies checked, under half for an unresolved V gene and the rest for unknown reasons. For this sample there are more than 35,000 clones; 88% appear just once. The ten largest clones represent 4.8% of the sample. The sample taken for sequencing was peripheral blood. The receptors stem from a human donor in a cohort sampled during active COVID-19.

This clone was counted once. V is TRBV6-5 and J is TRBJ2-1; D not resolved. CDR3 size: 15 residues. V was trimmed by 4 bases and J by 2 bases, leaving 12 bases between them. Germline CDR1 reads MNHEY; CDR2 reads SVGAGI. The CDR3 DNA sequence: TGTGCCAGCAGTTTAGCAATATTCACCTACAATGAGCAGTTCTTC. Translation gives CASSLAIFTYNEQFF.

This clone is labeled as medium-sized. The CDR3 spells CASSLGLPGTGELFF. DNA of the CDR3: TGTGCCAGCAGCTTGGGACTACCTGGAACCGGGGAGCTGTTTTTT. The chain uses TRBV11-2 and TRBJ2-2; 7 nucleotides line up with TRBD2. V dropped 3 bases and J dropped 5; count of bases not matched to a gene: 6. Germline loops: CDR1 SGHAT, CDR2 FQNNGV. The CDR3 runs 15 residues.

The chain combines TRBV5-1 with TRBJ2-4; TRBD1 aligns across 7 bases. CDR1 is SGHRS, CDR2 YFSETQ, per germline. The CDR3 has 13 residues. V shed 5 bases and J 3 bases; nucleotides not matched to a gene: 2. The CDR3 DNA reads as TGCGCCAGCAGTGGGACAGTCAAAAACATTCAGTACTTC. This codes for CASSGTVKNIQYF.

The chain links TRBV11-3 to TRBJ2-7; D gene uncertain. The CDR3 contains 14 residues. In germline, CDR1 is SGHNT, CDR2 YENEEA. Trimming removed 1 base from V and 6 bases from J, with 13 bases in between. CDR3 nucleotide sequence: TGTGCCAGCAGCTTAGTCCCGCGAGGTCGCGAGCAGTACTTC. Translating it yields CASSLVPRGREQYF.

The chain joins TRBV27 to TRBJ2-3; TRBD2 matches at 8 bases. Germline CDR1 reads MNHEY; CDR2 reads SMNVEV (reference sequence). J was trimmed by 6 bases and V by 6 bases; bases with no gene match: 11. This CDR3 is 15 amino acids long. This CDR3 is CASRTTSEFPDTQYF. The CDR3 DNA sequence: TGTGCCAGCAGAACGACTAGCGAATTTCCCGATACGCAGTATTTT.

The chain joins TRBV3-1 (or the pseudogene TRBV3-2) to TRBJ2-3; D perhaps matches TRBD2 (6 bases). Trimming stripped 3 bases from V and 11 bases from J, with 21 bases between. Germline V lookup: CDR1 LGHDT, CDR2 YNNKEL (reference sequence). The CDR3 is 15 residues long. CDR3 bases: TGTGCCAGCAGCCACGGAGGGGACCCTGTTTACGAGCAGTATTTT. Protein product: CASSHGGDPVYEQYF.

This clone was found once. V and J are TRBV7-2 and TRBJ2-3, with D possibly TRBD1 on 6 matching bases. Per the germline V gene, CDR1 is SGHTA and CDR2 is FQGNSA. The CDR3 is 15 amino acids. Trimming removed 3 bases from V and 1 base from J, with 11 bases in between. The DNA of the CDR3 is TGTGCCAGCAGCTTCCCGGGACAACGCACAGATACGCAGTATTTT. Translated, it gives CASSFPGQRTDTQYF. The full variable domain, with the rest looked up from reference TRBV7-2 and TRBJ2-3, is GAGVSQSPSNKVTEKGKDVELRCDPISGHTALYWYRQSLGQGLEFLIYFQGNSAPDKSGLPSDRFSAERTGGSVSTLTIQRTQQEDSAVYLCASSFPGQRTDTQYFGPGTRLTVL.

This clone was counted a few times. The CDR3 here is CASSKDSSTDTQYF. The CDR3 coding sequence is TGTGCCAGCAGTAAGGACAGTAGCACAGATACGCAGTATTTT. The J gene is TRBJ2-3, the V gene TRBV25-1, with D maybe TRBD1 (6 bases). The CDR3 consists of 14 residues. V was cut by 5 bases and J by 0 bases, with 9 bases left in between. Germline CDR1 and CDR2: MGHDK and SYGVNS.

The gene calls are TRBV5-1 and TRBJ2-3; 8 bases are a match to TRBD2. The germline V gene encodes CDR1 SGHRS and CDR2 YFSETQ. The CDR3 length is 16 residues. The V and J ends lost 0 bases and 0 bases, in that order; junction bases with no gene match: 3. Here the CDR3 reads CASSLASSGSTDTQYF. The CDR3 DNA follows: TGCGCCAGCAGCTTGGCCTCTAGCGGGAGCACAGATACGCAGTATTTT.

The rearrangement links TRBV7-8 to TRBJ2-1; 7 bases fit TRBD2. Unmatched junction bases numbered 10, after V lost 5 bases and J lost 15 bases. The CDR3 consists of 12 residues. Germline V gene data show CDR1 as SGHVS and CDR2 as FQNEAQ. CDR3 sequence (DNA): TGTGCCAGCAGCCTAGACTGGTGGGGGGGGTTCTTC. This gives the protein CASSLDWWGGFF. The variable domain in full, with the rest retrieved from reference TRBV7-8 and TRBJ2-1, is GAGVSQSPRYKVAKRGQDVALRCDPISGHVSLFWYQQALGQGPEFLTYFQNEAQLDKSGLPSDRFFAERPEGSVSTLKIQRTQQEDSAVYLCASSLDWWGGFFGPGTRLTVL.

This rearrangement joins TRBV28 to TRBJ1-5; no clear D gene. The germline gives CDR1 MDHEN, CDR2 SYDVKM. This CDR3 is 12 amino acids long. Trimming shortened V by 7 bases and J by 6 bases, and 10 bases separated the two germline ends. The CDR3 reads CASKPRSQPQHF. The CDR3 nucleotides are TGTGCCAGCAAACCACGGAGTCAGCCCCAGCATTTT. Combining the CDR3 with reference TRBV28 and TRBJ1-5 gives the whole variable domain DVKVTQSSRYLVKRTGEKVFLECVQDMDHENMFWYRQDPGLGLRLIYFSYDVKMKEKGDIPEGYSVSREKKERFSLILESASTNQTSMYLCASKPRSQPQHFGDGTRLSIL.

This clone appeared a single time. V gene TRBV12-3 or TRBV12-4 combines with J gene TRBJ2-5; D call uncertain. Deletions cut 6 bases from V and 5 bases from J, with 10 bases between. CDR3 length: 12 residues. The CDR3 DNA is TGTGCCAGCAGCCCCACTTGGGAGACCCAGTACTTC. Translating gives CASSPTWETQYF.

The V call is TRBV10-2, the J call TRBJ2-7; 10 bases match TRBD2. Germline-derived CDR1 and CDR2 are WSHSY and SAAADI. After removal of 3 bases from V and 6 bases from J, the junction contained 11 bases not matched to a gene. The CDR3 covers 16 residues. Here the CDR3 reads CASSESLAGTSVEQYF. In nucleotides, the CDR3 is TGCGCCAGCAGTGAATCACTTGCCGGGACTAGCGTCGAGCAGTACTTC.

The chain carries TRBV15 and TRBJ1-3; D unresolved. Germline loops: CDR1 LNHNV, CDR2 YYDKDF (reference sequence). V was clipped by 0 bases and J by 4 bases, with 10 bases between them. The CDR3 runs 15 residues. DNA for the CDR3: TGTGCCACCAGCAGAGATGACATCTCAGGAAACACCATATATTTT. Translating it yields CATSRDDISGNTIYF.

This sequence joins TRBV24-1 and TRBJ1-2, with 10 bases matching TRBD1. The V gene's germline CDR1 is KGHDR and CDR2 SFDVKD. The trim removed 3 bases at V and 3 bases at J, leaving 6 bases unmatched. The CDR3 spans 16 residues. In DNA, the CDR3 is TGTGCCACCAGTGATCCCCCCGGGACAGGGGACTATGGCTACACCTTC. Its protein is CATSDPPGTGDYGYTF.

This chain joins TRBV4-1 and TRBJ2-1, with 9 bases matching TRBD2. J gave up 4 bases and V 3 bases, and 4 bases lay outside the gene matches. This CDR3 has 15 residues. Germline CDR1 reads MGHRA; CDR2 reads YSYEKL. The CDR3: CASSHPTSGYNEQFF. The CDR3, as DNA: TGCGCCAGCAGCCACCCGACTAGCGGATACAATGAGCAGTTCTTC.